Each of the 15 T cell receptor beta chains below was sequenced from the same sample in a study of T cell responses to AZD1222 COVID-19 vaccine. The data were produced by immunoSEQ multiplex PCR, yet TCRdb's version contains in-frame clones alone and is incomplete. This sample has 92,000 or so clones, with 89% found just once. The material was peripheral blood, obtained 28 days after the second AZD1222 dose. Receptor source: an adult who received the AZD1222 COVID-19 vaccine.

V is TRBV19 and J is TRBJ2-3, with a tentative D call TRBD2 (6 bases). The germline CDR1 and CDR2 sequences are LNHDA and SQIVND (reference sequence). The CDR3 is 17 residues long. The germline V and J ends were trimmed by 4 bases and 2 bases, with 19 bases remaining between them. The CDR3 nucleotides are TGTGCCAGTAGTACCAGACGCGGGATGGGGCTCACAGATACGCAGTATTTT. It codes for CASSTRRGMGLTDTQYF. The full variable domain, completed using reference TRBV19 and TRBJ2-3, is DGGITQSPKYLFRKEGQNVTLSCEQNLNHDAMYWYRQDPGQGLRLIYYSQIVNDFQKGDIAEGYSVSREKKESFPLTVTSAQKNPTAFYLCASSTRRGMGLTDTQYFGPGTRLTVL.

This chain links TRBV7-9 with TRBJ1-4; D gene ambiguous. CDR1 SEHNR and CDR2 FQNEAQ come from the germline V gene (reference sequence). The V end was cut by 3 bases, the J end by 9 bases, with 5 bases between. The CDR3 length is 11 residues. Written as DNA, the CDR3 is TGTGCCAGCAGCTTGGAGAAAAAACTGTTTTTT. Translating it yields CASSLEKKLFF. Complete variable domain (other parts from reference TRBV7-9 and TRBJ1-4): DTGVSQNPRHKITKRGQNVTFRCDPISEHNRLYWYRQTLGQGPEFLTYFQNEAQLEKSRLLSDRFSAERPKGSFSTLEIQRTEQGDSAMYLCASSLEKKLFFGSGTQLSVL.

This rearrangement joins TRBV27 to TRBJ2-7; D is undetermined. Per the germline V gene, CDR1 is MNHEY and CDR2 is SMNVEV (reference sequence). Trimming pared 5 bases from V and 3 bases from J, leaving 11 bases between. CDR3 length: 13 residues. CDR3 region: CASSAITRYEQYF. CDR3 sequence (DNA): TGTGCCAGCAGTGCTATTACACGCTACGAGCAGTACTTC.

This clone was seen only once. This chain connects TRBV6-5 to TRBJ2-3; D remains ambiguous. The germline gives CDR1 MNHEY, CDR2 SVGAGI. This CDR3 spans 13 amino acids. Trimming shortened V by 1 base and J by 2 bases, and 4 bases separated the two germline ends. The CDR3 here is CASSYFHTDTQYF. In DNA form, the CDR3 reads TGTGCCAGCAGTTACTTCCACACAGATACGCAGTATTTT.

The chain recombines TRBV4-1 with TRBJ2-5; 11 bases align to TRBD2. V dropped 4 bases and J dropped 5; count of bases not matched to a gene: 6. Germline CDR1 and CDR2: MGHRA and YSYEKL. CDR3 length: 15 amino acids. CDR3 sequence: CASSRSGGAEETQYF. CDR3 DNA sequence: TGCGCCAGCAGCCGTAGCGGGGGGGCAGAGGAGACCCAGTACTTC.

This chain joins TRBV4-3 and TRBJ2-1, with 8 positions matching TRBD2. The CDR3 length is 17 residues. Looked up from germline, CDR1 is LGHNA and CDR2 is YSLEER. Trimming at V came to 3 bases and at J to 7 bases, leaving 14 bases not matched to a gene. The CDR3 region has the DNA TGCGCCAGCAGCCACCCTCGGGGGGGGCCTTTAGGGAATGAGCAGTTCTTC. Protein: CASSHPRGGPLGNEQFF.

The genes are TRBV11-1 and TRBJ1-3, with D maybe TRBD1 (5 bases). CDR1 is SGHAT and CDR2 is FQDESV in the germline V gene (reference sequence). Trimming stripped 1 base from V and 1 base from J, with 8 bases between. This CDR3 has 15 residues. In DNA form, the CDR3 reads TGTGCCAGCAGCTTAGGAAGGACATCTGGAAACACCATATATTTT. Translation gives CASSLGRTSGNTIYF.

Sample share makes this clone medium-sized (0.01 to 0.1%). J is TRBJ1-5 and V is TRBV24-1; no reliable D call. Trimming removed 4 bases from V and 9 bases from J, with 9 bases in between. From germline, CDR1 is KGHDR and CDR2 SFDVKD. The CDR3 runs to 12 residues. The CDR3 here is CATSDNLGPQHF. The CDR3 bases are TGTGCCACCAGTGACAACCTTGGGCCCCAGCATTTT.

This rearrangement joins TRBV7-9 to TRBJ2-3; 15 positions agree with TRBD2. The CDR3 has 18 amino acids. Germline V gene lookup returns CDR1 SEHNR and CDR2 FQNEAQ (reference sequence). Trimming removed 5 bases from V and 6 bases from J; junction bases left unmatched: 12. CDR3 amino acids: CASSPGTSGGRAGDTQYF. The CDR3 coding sequence is TGTGCCAGCAGCCCGGGGACTAGCGGGGGGAGAGCTGGGGATACGCAGTATTTT. The full variable domain, its missing parts supplied by reference TRBV7-9 and TRBJ2-3, is DTGVSQNPRHKITKRGQNVTFRCDPISEHNRLYWYRQTLGQGPEFLTYFQNEAQLEKSRLLSDRFSAERPKGSFSTLEIQRTEQGDSAMYLCASSPGTSGGRAGDTQYFGPGTRLTVL.

The J gene is TRBJ2-2, the V gene TRBV24-1, with D possibly TRBD2 on 6 matching bases. CDR3 length: 14 amino acids. With 4 bases removed from V and 14 bases from J, the gap between germline ends came to 19 bases. In germline, CDR1 is KGHDR, CDR2 SFDVKD. CDR3 in amino acids: CATSDEEGPFGLFF. The CDR3 nucleotides read TGTGCCACCAGTGACGAGGAGGGTCCCTTCGGACTGTTTTTT.

This clone has only one observation. V gene TRBV3-1 (or the pseudogene TRBV3-2) combines with J gene TRBJ1-2; 7 bases map to TRBD1. Germline CDR1 LGHDT, CDR2 YNNKEL (reference sequence). The CDR3 contains 14 residues. Trimming at V came to 4 bases and at J to 6 bases, leaving 8 bases not matched to a gene. Written as DNA, the CDR3 is TGTGCCAGCAGCCTCGCCGGGACAGCCAATGGCTACACCTTC. This codes for CASSLAGTANGYTF.

The chain employs TRBV6-2 or TRBV6-3 and TRBJ2-2; TRBD2 matches 12 bases. Germline CDR1 is MNHEY and CDR2 is SVGEGT. The CDR3 consists of 18 residues. J was trimmed by 0 bases and V by 5 bases; bases with no gene match: 7. CDR3 in DNA: TGTGCCAGCAGTCTTTCTAGCGGGGGGGCCCCGAACACCGGGGAGCTGTTTTTT. Protein product: CASSLSSGGAPNTGELFF.

The chain uses TRBV12-5 and TRBJ1-1; D ambiguous. Looked up from germline, CDR1 is LGHNT and CDR2 is FRNRAP. The CDR3 consists of 13 residues. Trimming removed 7 bases from V and 4 bases from J, with 13 bases in between. The CDR3 here is CASAKGGSTEAFF. CDR3 DNA: TGTGCTAGTGCCAAAGGAGGGAGCACTGAAGCTTTCTTT. The whole variable domain, remainder taken from reference TRBV12-5 and TRBJ1-1, is DARVTQTPRHKVTEMGQEVTMRCQPILGHNTVFWYRQTMMQGLELLAYFRNRAPLDDSGMPKDRFSAEMPDATLATLKIQPSEPRDSAVYFCASAKGGSTEAFFGQGTRLTVV.

This sequence joins TRBV19 and TRBJ1-6; perhaps TRBD1 as D (5 bases). Germline values: CDR1 LNHDA, CDR2 SQIVND (reference sequence). Trimming took off 6 bases at V and 5 bases at J, with 14 bases between the two ends. This CDR3 is 15 amino acids long. For the CDR3, the DNA is TGTGCCAGTAGGACTGTGGGGGGTAATAATTCACCCCTCCACTTT. This gives the protein CASRTVGGNNSPLHF.

This chain's CDR3 is CASTRTGRNTEAFF. Here the CDR3 DNA reads TGTGCCAGCACAAGGACAGGGAGGAACACTGAAGCTTTCTTT. The chain has TRBV27 and TRBJ1-1; TRBD1 aligns across 8 bases. Germline V lookup: CDR1 MNHEY, CDR2 SMNVEV (reference sequence). V was clipped by 7 bases and J by 1 base; unmatched bases: 5. The CDR3 spans 14 residues.